This TCR beta chain was sequenced for a study of T cells in tuberculosis. Clones were sequenced by immunoSEQ multiplex PCR, and TCRdb holds only the in-frame ones, with some missing. The sample carries roughly 44,000 clones, about 95% recorded once. The CDR3 length is 15 residues. Germline V gene sequence: CDR1 SGDLS, CDR2 YYNGEE. The V and J ends lost 4 bases and 4 bases, in that order; junction bases with no gene match: 9. On this clone: What it recognizes is unknown.

Adolescents were screened for latent TB by skin test and IGRA. Each donor contributed 85,000 to 100,000 T cells on average, unsorted. Whole-study findings and limits: The TCR-beta difference was not significant; alpha differences partly reflected length.

Sequencing input: PBMCs. The chain carries TRBV9 and TRBJ2-3, with 7 bases identical to TRBD2. This TCR was sampled from a donor between 10 and 35 years old with latent tuberculosis or without tuberculosis infection. CDR3 region: CASSLPWGGADTQYF. The DNA of the CDR3 is TGTGCCAGCAGCCTCCCGTGGGGGGGGGCAGATACGCAGTATTTT.